This record covers a single T cell receptor (beta chain). The record originates from a study of blood T cell repertoires in COVID-19. Overall study context: Acute and convalescent COVID-19 specimens originated in the United States, Italy and Spain.

Authors' processing steps: Estimation of nucleated cell counts was performed using reference gene primer amplification. Libraries were prepared by immunoSEQ multiplex PCR; TCRdb keeps only in-frame clonotypes and omits some of them. V and J calls and clone size are as listed in that table; D and trimming were resolved from the DNA. Of about 89,000 clones listed, approximately 90% are singletons. CDR1 and CDR2 from the germline V gene are MDHEN and SYDVKM. Trimming cost V 5 bases and J 0 bases, with 14 bases left between them. The CDR3 length is 15 residues. V usage is TRBV28 and J usage is TRBJ2-7, with D unclear. The sequence came from a human donor with active COVID-19. The donor label of this sample is uncertain. Sample: peripheral blood. The DNA of the CDR3 is TGTGCCAGCAGTGAGATGGCACAGAGCTCCTACGAGCAGTACTTC. It codes for CASSEMAQSSYEQYF.